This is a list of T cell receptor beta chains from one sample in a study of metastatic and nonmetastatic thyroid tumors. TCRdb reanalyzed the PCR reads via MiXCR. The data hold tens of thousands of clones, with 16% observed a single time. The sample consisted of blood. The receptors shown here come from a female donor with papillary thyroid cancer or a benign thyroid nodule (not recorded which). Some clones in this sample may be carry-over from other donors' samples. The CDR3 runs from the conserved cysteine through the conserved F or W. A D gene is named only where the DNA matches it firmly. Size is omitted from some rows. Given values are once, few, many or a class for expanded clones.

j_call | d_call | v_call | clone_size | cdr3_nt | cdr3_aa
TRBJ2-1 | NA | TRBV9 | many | TGTGCCAGCAGCGCCTCACAGAGCTCCTACAATGAGCAGTTCTTC | CASSASQSSYNEQFF
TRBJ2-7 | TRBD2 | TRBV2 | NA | TGTGCCAGCAGTGAAGGGACTAGAGCCCCCTACGAGCAGTACTTC | CASSEGTRAPYEQYF
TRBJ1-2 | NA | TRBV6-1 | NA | TGTGCCAGCAGTGAGAGGGACAATGGCTACACCTTC | CASSERDNGYTF
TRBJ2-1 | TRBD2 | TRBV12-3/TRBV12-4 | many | TGTGCCAGCAGGCCGGGTGAGGTAGTCCGCGGGGGTGAGCAGTTCTTC | CASRPGEVVRGGEQFF
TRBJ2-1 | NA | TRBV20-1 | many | TGCAGTGCCAGGTCGGTAGCGAAGTACAATGAGCAGTTCTTC | CSARSVAKYNEQFF
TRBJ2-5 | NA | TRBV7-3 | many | TGTGCCAGCAGCTTAAGTCGGGTACAAGAGACCCAGTACTTC | CASSLSRVQETQYF
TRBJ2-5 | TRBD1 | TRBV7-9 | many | TGTGCCAGCAGCCTTCGGACAGGGCAAGAGACCCAGTACTTC | CASSLRTGQETQYF
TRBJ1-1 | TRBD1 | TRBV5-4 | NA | TGTGCCAGCAGCTTGGCACGGACAGGGATGCCTCCGATCACTGAAGCTTTCTTT | CASSLARTGMPPITEAFF
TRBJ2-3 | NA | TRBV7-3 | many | TGTGCCAGCAGCTTAACGGCCACTAGCACAGATACGCAGTATTTT | CASSLTATSTDTQYF
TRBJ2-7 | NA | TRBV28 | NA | TGTGCCAGCAGGTACCTGGGCAGGGAGGGACAGACCTACGAGCAGTACTTC | CASRYLGREGQTYEQYF
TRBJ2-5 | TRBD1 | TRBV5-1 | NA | TGCGCCAGCAGACGAGGGGGCCTGGAGACCAAGTACTTC | CASRRGGLETKYF
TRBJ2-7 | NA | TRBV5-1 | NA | TGCGCCAGCAGCTTGGCAATGGGGCAGGGGTCCTACGAGCAGTACTTC | CASSLAMGQGSYEQYF
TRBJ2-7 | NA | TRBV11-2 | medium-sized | TGTGCCAGCAGCTTAAACCTAGACTCCTACGAGCAGTACTTC | CASSLNLDSYEQYF
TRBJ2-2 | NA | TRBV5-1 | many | TGCGCCAGCGCGCCGGGACCCAGCAGTGGCGGGGAGCTGTTTTTT | CASAPGPSSGGELFF
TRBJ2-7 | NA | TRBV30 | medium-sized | TGTGCCTGGAGCGCGTCGGACATAACCTACGAGCAGTACTTC | CAWSASDITYEQYF
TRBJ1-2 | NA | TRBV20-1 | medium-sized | TGCAGTGCTATAACTCAGGGGAACTATGGCTACACCTTC | CSAITQGNYGYTF
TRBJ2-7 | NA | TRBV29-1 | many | TGCAGCGTTAAGGGGCAGGAAGACTCCTACGAGCAGTACTTC | CSVKGQEDSYEQYF
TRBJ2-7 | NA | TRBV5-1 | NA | TGCGCCAGCAGCTTTGGAAGCACCTCCTACGAGCAGTACTTC | CASSFGSTSYEQYF
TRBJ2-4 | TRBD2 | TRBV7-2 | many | TGTGCCAGCAGCTTAGCGGGGGGACTAGCGGGAGGAGGAGGCAACATTCAGTACTTC | CASSLAGGLAGGGGNIQYF
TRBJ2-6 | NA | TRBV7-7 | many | TGTGCCAGCAGCCCGAGTGAGGCCGGGGCCAACGTCCTGACTTTC | CASSPSEAGANVLTF
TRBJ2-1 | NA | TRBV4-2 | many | TGTGCCAGCAGCCTCCTTGGGGCTGGCGGTGTCAATGAGCAGTTCTTC | CASSLLGAGGVNEQFF
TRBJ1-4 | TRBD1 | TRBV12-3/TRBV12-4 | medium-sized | TGTGCCAGCAGTAGGACCGGGACAGGGGGCGAAAAACTGTTTTTT | CASSRTGTGGEKLFF
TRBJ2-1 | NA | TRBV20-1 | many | TGCAGTGCTAGTGGGGCGGGAAGCGCTATCAGTTCCTACAATGAGCAGTTCTTC | CSASGAGSAISSYNEQFF
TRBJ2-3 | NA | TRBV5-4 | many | TGTGCCAGCAGCTTGTACCCCGGGGCAGATACGCAGTATTTT | CASSLYPGADTQYF
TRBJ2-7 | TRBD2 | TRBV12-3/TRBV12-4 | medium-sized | TGTGCCAGCAGGAGGACTAGCGGGAGCTACGAGCAGTACTTC | CASRRTSGSYEQYF
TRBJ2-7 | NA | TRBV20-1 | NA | TGCAGTGCGCCAAGCGTCGTTCCACAACTTTACGGGAAGCAGTACTTC | CSAPSVVPQLYGKQYF
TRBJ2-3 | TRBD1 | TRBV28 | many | TGTGCCAGCTGCCGTGCCAGGACAGGGGTCACAGATACGCAGTATTTT | CASCRARTGVTDTQYF
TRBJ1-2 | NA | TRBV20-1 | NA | TGCAGTGCTAGAGATCGGGACACAAACTATGGCTACACCTTC | CSARDRDTNYGYTF
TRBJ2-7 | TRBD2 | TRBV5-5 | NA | TGTGCCAGCAGCCTCCTAGCGGGACTACCCTACGAGCAGTACTTC | CASSLLAGLPYEQYF
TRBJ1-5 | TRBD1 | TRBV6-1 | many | TGTGCCAGCAGGTCACAGGGGGTGGGGGGGCTTCAGCCCCAGCATTTT | CASRSQGVGGLQPQHF
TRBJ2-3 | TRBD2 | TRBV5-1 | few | TGCGCCAGCAGCTTGGCTAGCGGGAGTGGGTCAGATACGCAGTATTTT | CASSLASGSGSDTQYF
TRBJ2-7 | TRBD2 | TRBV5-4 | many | TGTGCCAGCAGCTTGGGTGGCGGGAGCTCCTACGAGCAGTACTTC | CASSLGGGSSYEQYF
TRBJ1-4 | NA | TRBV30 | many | TGTGCCTGGAGTCATTGGCTGACAACTAATGAAAAACTGTTTTTT | CAWSHWLTTNEKLFF
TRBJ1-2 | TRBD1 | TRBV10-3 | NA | TGTGCCATCATCCCGGGGTTACAGGGGGCGTTTGGCTACACCTTC | CAIIPGLQGAFGYTF
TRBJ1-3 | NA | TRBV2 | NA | TGTGCCAGCATACCTCCAGGGTTAGCTGCAAACACCATATATTTT | CASIPPGLAANTIYF
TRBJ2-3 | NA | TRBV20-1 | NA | TGCAGTGCTAGGTATGGACTATCTGGAAACACAGATACGCAGTATTTT | CSARYGLSGNTDTQYF
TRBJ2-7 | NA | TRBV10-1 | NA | TGCGCCAGCAGTGGTGGCCAGTCCGAGCAGTACTTC | CASSGGQSEQYF
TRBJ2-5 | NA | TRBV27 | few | TGTGCCAGCAACGTAATTGCTGGGGGGCCTGAGACCCAGTACTTC | CASNVIAGGPETQYF
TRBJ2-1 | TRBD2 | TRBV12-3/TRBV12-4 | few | TGTGTCAGCAGTTTATTGGCGACTAGCGGGAGGGGTGAGCAGTTCTTC | CVSSLLATSGRGEQFF
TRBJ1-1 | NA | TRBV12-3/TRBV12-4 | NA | TGTGCCAGCAGTTCAACTTACCGTGAGTTTTTCTTT | CASSSTYREFFF
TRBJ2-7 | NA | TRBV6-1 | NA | TGTGCCAGCAGTGACTCGGGAGCCCCCAGGGGCTCCTACGGGCAGTACTTC | CASSDSGAPRGSYGQYF